Here is one T cell receptor (beta chain) with its context. The data were taken from a study of blood T cell repertoires in COVID-19. The overall study: Donors in Cohort 3 counted as recovered after two negative PCRs, clearance, or symptom resolution.

The method was immunoSEQ multiplex PCR; TCRdb's version includes in-frame clones alone and lacks a portion of them. Among some 220,000 clones listed, approximately 87% were seen once. The sample consisted of PBMCs or T cells enriched from blood (not recorded which). This receptor was obtained from a woman in her forties or fifties in a cohort exposed to, infected with or recovered from COVID-19 (not recorded which).

CDR3 in DNA: TGTGCCAGCACCAGGGGATTACTAGCCAAAAACATTCAGTACTTC. Translating gives CASTRGLLAKNIQYF. The gene calls are TRBV18 and TRBJ2-4, with TRBD1 as a possible D gene (6 bases). V shed 8 bases and J shed 0 bases, with 14 bases lying between them. This CDR3 comprises 15 residues. CDR1 KGHSH and CDR2 LQKENI come from the germline V gene.